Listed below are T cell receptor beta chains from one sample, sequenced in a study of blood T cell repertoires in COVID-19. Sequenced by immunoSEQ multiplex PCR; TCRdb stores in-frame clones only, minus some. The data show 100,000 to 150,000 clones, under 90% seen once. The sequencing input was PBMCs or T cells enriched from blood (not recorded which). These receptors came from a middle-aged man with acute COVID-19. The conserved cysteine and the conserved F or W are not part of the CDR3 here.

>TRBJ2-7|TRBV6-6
ASSQDGGGYEQY
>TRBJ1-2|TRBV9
ASSVEAVPVLNYGYT
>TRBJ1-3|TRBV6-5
ASSLSSGNTIY
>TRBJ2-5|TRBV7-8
ASSLGTSWAETQY
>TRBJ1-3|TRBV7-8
ASSVRGLGNTIY
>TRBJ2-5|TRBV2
ASSGQYQETQY
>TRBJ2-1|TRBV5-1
ASRQTSGRNEQF
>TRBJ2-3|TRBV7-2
ASSLAASGGYQEY
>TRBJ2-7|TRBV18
ASSSPGQVPYEQY
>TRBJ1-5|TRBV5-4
ASSSDLPGGSNQPQH
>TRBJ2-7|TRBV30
ASSADSLEY
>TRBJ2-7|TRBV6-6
ASSYEGVGGEQY
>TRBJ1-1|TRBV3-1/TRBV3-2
ASSQDLARLDTEAF
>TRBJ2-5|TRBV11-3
ASSLSGSRGETQY
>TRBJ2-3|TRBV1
TSSQDGQAGVGRDTQY
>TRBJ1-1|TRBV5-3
ARSFHCIMNTEAF